The 10 T cell receptor beta chains in this list originate from one sample, sequenced in a study of blood T cell repertoires in COVID-19. Using immunoSEQ multiplex PCR, the repertoire was profiled, and TCRdb retains in-frame clones only, with some absent. Of hundreds of thousands of clones listed, about nine tenths are singletons. The sequenced sample was peripheral blood. These receptors were taken from a woman aged 25 to 39 who had recovered from COVID-19.

The rearrangement uses TRBV7-2 and TRBJ1-1; D call uncertain. Germline V gives CDR1 SGHTA, CDR2 FQGNSA. The CDR3 is made up of 15 amino acids. Trimming removed 5 bases at V and 2 bases at J, with 15 bases between. CDR3 nucleotide sequence: TGTGCCAGCAGCCGGGATTCCAAGCGAAACACTGAAGCTTTCTTT. Translated, it gives CASSRDSKRNTEAFF. The full variable domain, completed using reference TRBV7-2 and TRBJ1-1, is GAGVSQSPSNKVTEKGKDVELRCDPISGHTALYWYRQSLGQGLEFLIYFQGNSAPDKSGLPSDRFSAERTGGSVSTLTIQRTQQEDSAVYLCASSRDSKRNTEAFFGQGTRLTVV.

This sequence joins TRBV28 and TRBJ1-5, with TRBD1 matching over 10 bases. CDR1 and CDR2 from the germline V gene are MDHEN and SYDVKM. V was clipped by 11 bases and J by 2 bases; unmatched bases: 0. This CDR3 comprises 12 residues. The CDR3 DNA follows: TGTGCCGGGACAGGGGGCAATCAGCCCCAGCATTTT. This sequence encodes CAGTGGNQPQHF.

The chain employs TRBV19 and TRBJ1-6, with 7 bases identical to TRBD1. V was pared by 9 bases and J by 3 bases, with 8 bases of the junction left unmatched. The CDR3 runs to 15 residues. Germline V gene sequence: CDR1 LNHDA, CDR2 SQIVND (reference sequence). The CDR3, as DNA: TGTGCCAGCGCCAAGGGACAGATCTATAATTCACCCCTCCACTTT. Translated, it gives CASAKGQIYNSPLHF.

The rearrangement links TRBV7-2 to TRBJ1-1; a possible D gene is TRBD1 (6 bases). The CDR3 length is 13 residues. Trimming pared 8 bases from V and 4 bases from J, leaving 14 bases between. Per germline, CDR1 SGHTA and CDR2 FQGNSA. CDR3: CASETGSSTEAFF. The CDR3 DNA is TGTGCCAGCGAAACAGGGTCGAGCACTGAAGCTTTCTTT.

V usage is TRBV7-2 and J usage is TRBJ1-3; D call uncertain. This CDR3 comprises 14 residues. V lost 1 base, J lost 0 bases, and 4 bases lay in between. CDR1 is SGHTA, CDR2 FQGNSA, per germline. The CDR3 is CASSLGLSGNTIYF. Here the CDR3 DNA reads TGTGCCAGCAGCTTAGGACTCTCTGGAAACACCATATATTTT.

J is TRBJ1-6 and V is TRBV7-2; 9 nucleotides line up with TRBD1. CDR3 length equals 15 residues. Germline CDR1 and CDR2: SGHTA and FQGNSA. Trimming at V came to 5 bases and at J to 8 bases, leaving 7 bases not matched to a gene. The CDR3 is CASSNPGTGYSPLHF. DNA for the CDR3: TGTGCCAGCAGCAATCCCGGGACAGGGTATTCACCCCTCCACTTT. Together with reference TRBV7-2 and TRBJ1-6, the CDR3 gives the full variable domain: GAGVSQSPSNKVTEKGKDVELRCDPISGHTALYWYRQSLGQGLEFLIYFQGNSAPDKSGLPSDRFSAERTGGSVSTLTIQRTQQEDSAVYLCASSNPGTGYSPLHFGNGTRLTVT.

The J gene is TRBJ1-6, the V gene TRBV4-1; D ambiguous. The V and J ends lost 2 bases and 5 bases respectively, with 10 bases between them. The CDR3 length is 15 residues. Per the germline V gene, CDR1 is MGHRA and CDR2 is YSYEKL. The CDR3 loop reads CASSQIPRDNSPLHF. In DNA form, the CDR3 reads TGCGCCAGCAGCCAAATCCCGAGGGATAATTCACCCCTCCACTTT.

The rearrangement links TRBV3-1 (or the pseudogene TRBV3-2) to TRBJ2-7, with a weak D call TRBD2 (6 bases). With 3 bases removed from V and 5 bases from J, the gap between germline ends came to 11 bases. The CDR3 runs 13 residues. Germline V gene lookup returns CDR1 LGHDT and CDR2 YNNKEL (reference sequence). Written as DNA, the CDR3 is TGTGCCAGCAGCCATGGTAGGGAGGACGAGCAGTACTTC. It encodes CASSHGREDEQYF.

The V call is TRBV12-3 or TRBV12-4, the J call TRBJ2-3, with a tentative D call TRBD2 (6 bases). Trimming stripped 5 bases from V and 10 bases from J, with 13 bases between. The CDR3 covers 12 residues. The CDR3 DNA sequence: TGTGCCAGCAGTCCTTCCTGGGGGGCGCAGTATTTT. It yields the protein CASSPSWGAQYF.

The chain recombines TRBV27 with TRBJ1-2, with a possible D match to TRBD1 (5 bases). V was pared by 6 bases and J by 7 bases, with 15 bases between. The CDR3 totals 13 residues. From germline, CDR1 is MNHEY and CDR2 SMNVEV (reference sequence). As DNA, the CDR3 is TGTGCCAGCAGGGGGGGGAGGGTCGGTGGCTACACCTTC. Translated, it gives CASRGGRVGGYTF.